One sample yielded the 12 T cell receptor beta chains listed below, sequenced in a study of blood T cell repertoires in COVID-19. Sequencing used immunoSEQ multiplex PCR; TCRdb keeps in-frame clones, though not all of them. The sample shows some 99,000 clones, 84% of them seen only once. The sample taken for sequencing was peripheral blood. The receptors originated from a woman aged 50 to 60 with acute or convalescent COVID-19.

The chain has TRBV6-5 and TRBJ2-4, with a tentative D call TRBD2 (5 bases). Germline CDR1 reads MNHEY; CDR2 reads SVGAGI. The CDR3 has 15 amino acids. V lost 0 bases and J lost 0, with 6 bases in between. CDR3 sequence reads: CASSYSGLAKNIQYF. The CDR3 coding sequence is TGTGCCAGCAGTTACTCCGGACTAGCCAAAAACATTCAGTACTTC.

This clone occurred once. Other DNA sequences in this sample translate to the same CDR3. This sequence joins TRBV10-3 and TRBJ2-1; a weak D match, TRBD1 (6 bases). Germline V lookup: CDR1 ENHRY, CDR2 SYGVKD. V lost 9 bases to trimming and J lost 7 bases, with 10 bases between them. This CDR3 spans 11 amino acids. CDR3 sequence: CAISTGNEQFF. CDR3 DNA: TGTGCCATTTCCACAGGGAATGAGCAGTTCTTC.

V usage is TRBV12-3 or TRBV12-4 and J usage is TRBJ2-1, with D possibly matching TRBD2 (6 bases). The CDR3 has 12 amino acids. Deletions cut 4 bases from V and 6 bases from J, with 7 bases between. In DNA form, the CDR3 reads TGTGCCAGCAGTTACGGGGGCAATGAGCAGTTCTTC. Translated: CASSYGGNEQFF.

The V and J genes are TRBV9 and TRBJ1-2; no clear D. The CDR3 length is 13 residues. V lost 2 bases to trimming and J lost 8 bases, with 13 bases between them. Germline V gene sequence: CDR1 SGDLS, CDR2 YYNGEE. DNA for the CDR3: TGTGCCAGCAGCGTCGGAGAGGTAGGAGGCTACACCTTC. Translating gives CASSVGEVGGYTF.

This chain links TRBV7-3 with TRBJ2-7, with 9 positions matching TRBD1. CDR3 length: 15 residues. The trim removed 5 bases at V and 1 base at J, leaving 6 bases unmatched. Germline V gives CDR1 SGHTA, CDR2 FQGTGA. CDR3 sequence reads: CASSVVGTGSYEQYF. Written as DNA, the CDR3 is TGTGCCAGCAGCGTCGTGGGGACAGGGTCCTACGAGCAGTACTTC. The full variable domain, in which reference TRBV7-3 and TRBJ2-7 provide the parts outside the CDR3, is GAGVSQTPSNKVTEKGKYVELRCDPISGHTALYWYRQSLGQGPEFLIYFQGTGAADDSGLPNDRFFAVRPEGSVSTLKIQRTERGDSAVYLCASSVVGTGSYEQYFGPGTRLTVT.

As to this clone: The identical CDR3 is also encoded by other nucleotide sequences in the sample. The chain has TRBV6-5 and TRBJ1-2; 7 bases line up with TRBD1. This CDR3 has 13 amino acids. Germline V CDR1 and CDR2: MNHEY, SVGAGI. After removal of 5 bases from V and 4 bases from J, the junction contained 4 bases not matched to a gene. The CDR3 DNA reads TGTGCCAGCAGTCCCGCAGGGGGCTATGGCTACACCTTC. Translated: CASSPAGGYGYTF.

The chain has TRBV5-1 and TRBJ1-1, with D tentatively TRBD1 (5 bases). CDR1 is SGHRS, CDR2 YFSETQ, per germline. This CDR3 contains 17 residues. The ends were cut back, 2 bases at V and 4 bases at J, with 21 bases in the middle. CDR3 nucleotides: TGCGCCAGCAGCTTAAATGTAGGCAACTCGGGGGTCACTGAAGCTTTCTTT. Amino acid sequence: CASSLNVGNSGVTEAFF.

The chain uses TRBV18 and TRBJ2-2, with D possibly matching TRBD2 (5 bases). From germline, CDR1 is KGHSH and CDR2 LQKENI. The CDR3 sequence is 14 residues long. Trimming shortened V by 6 bases and J by 3 bases, and 11 bases separated the two germline ends. This CDR3 is CASSPPGDTGELFF. The CDR3, as DNA: TGTGCCAGCTCCCCGCCCGGGGACACCGGGGAGCTGTTTTTT.

Here the CDR3 DNA reads TGTGCCAGCAGCACTTACAGGGGCTCTGGAAACACCATATATTTT. As protein: CASSTYRGSGNTIYF. The chain joins TRBV7-8 to TRBJ1-3; 7 bases match TRBD1. The CDR3 consists of 15 residues. Germline V lookup: CDR1 SGHVS, CDR2 FQNEAQ. Losses at the gene ends were 5 bases for V and 0 bases for J; bases not matched to a gene: 4.

This clone has just a few counts. The V and J genes are TRBV5-1 and TRBJ1-2; D uncertain. Per the germline V gene, CDR1 is SGHRS and CDR2 is YFSETQ. The CDR3 covers 13 residues. Trimming took 1 base from V and 9 from J, leaving 13 bases between them. CDR3 DNA sequence: TGCGCCAGCAGCTTGCGGTCCCCGGAGAGCTACACCTTC. It yields the protein CASSLRSPESYTF.

The chain uses TRBV19 and TRBJ1-1, with D unresolved. The germline V gene has CDR1 LNHDA and CDR2 SQIVND (reference sequence). This CDR3 is 14 amino acids long. The V and J ends lost 10 bases and 2 bases respectively, with 17 bases between them. The CDR3, as DNA: TGTGCCATAAGCGAGAGAGCTAAAAACACTGAAGCTTTCTTT. Its protein is CAISERAKNTEAFF.

The chain is built from TRBV4-1 and TRBJ1-5, with D tentatively TRBD1 (6 bases). Deletions cut 0 bases from V and 11 bases from J, with 17 bases between. CDR1 and CDR2 (germline): MGHRA, YSYEKL. There are 15 residues in the CDR3. In DNA form, the CDR3 reads TGCGCCAGCAGCCAAGACACAGGGACTACAACGGCCCAGCATTTT. It specifies CASSQDTGTTTAQHF.